This entry lists 20 T cell receptor beta chains sequenced from one sample in a study of blood T cells in healthy people across ages. A second PCR, run for 7 to 11 cycles, used a sample-barcoded 5' primer plus a J-beta primer mix. TCRdb redid the calling of the 5' RACE reads with MiXCR, one entry per CDR3 protein. The sample lists fewer than 800,000 distinct CDR3 sequences, around 45% seen once, with roughly 31% in the top ten. Sample: blood. The source is a woman aged 55-69 years in good health.

The chain carries TRBV27 and TRBJ2-5; weak D call: TRBD2 (5 bases). With 4 bases removed from V and 3 bases from J, the gap between germline ends came to 15 bases. Germline CDR1 MNHEY, CDR2 SMNVEV (reference sequence). CDR3 length equals 15 residues. The CDR3 here is CASSSPLVGEETQYF. The CDR3 DNA sequence: TGTGCCAGCAGTTCCCCTTTGGTGGGAGAAGAGACCCAGTACTTC.

The chain has TRBV10-3 and TRBJ2-7; D may be TRBD1 or TRBD2 (5 bases each). This CDR3 has 15 amino acids. V was clipped by 7 bases and J by 0 bases, with 16 bases between them. Germline V gives CDR1 ENHRY, CDR2 SYGVKD. DNA of the CDR3: TGTGCCATCACCCCCGGGGCAGAACGCTCCTACGAGCAGTACTTC. Translation gives CAITPGAERSYEQYF.

The chain couples TRBV2 to TRBJ2-6, with D possibly TRBD1 on 5 matching bases. Germline CDR1 is SNHLY and CDR2 is FYNNEI. The V gene lost 8 bases and the J gene lost 2 bases, with 10 bases spanning the gap. The CDR3 spans 14 residues. The CDR3 sequence: CASSGNPGANVLTF. CDR3 in DNA: TGTGCCAGCTCAGGGAATCCTGGGGCCAACGTCCTGACTTTC.

This clonotype was recorded once. This chain uses TRBV6-6 with TRBJ2-7; 9 nucleotides agree with TRBD1. CDR3 length equals 15 residues. Trimming removed 4 bases from V and 3 bases from J; junction bases left unmatched: 7. Germline V lookup: CDR1 MNHNY, CDR2 SVGAGI (reference sequence). CDR3 residues: CASSSLGQGVYEQYF. CDR3 nucleotides: TGTGCCAGCAGTTCCTTGGGACAGGGAGTCTACGAGCAGTACTTC.

This chain joins TRBV20-1 and TRBJ2-7; 7 positions match TRBD2. Trimming cost V 4 bases and J 7 bases; bases outside gene matches: 13. Germline CDR1 reads DFQATT; CDR2 reads SNEGSKA (reference sequence). CDR3 length: 14 residues. The CDR3 loop reads CSANLAVSYNEQYF. CDR3 nucleotides: TGCAGTGCTAACCTAGCGGTCTCCTACAATGAGCAGTACTTC.

The V gene is TRBV7-3, the J gene TRBJ2-2, with D maybe TRBD2 (5 bases). V gave up 4 bases and J gave up 2 bases, with 11 bases separating them. The CDR3 totals 15 residues. The germline CDR1 and CDR2 sequences are SGHTA and FQGTGA. CDR3 DNA sequence: TGTGCCAGCAGCTATGGGCTAGCCAACACCGGGGAGCTGTTTTTT. Translating gives CASSYGLANTGELFF.

The V call is TRBV9, the J call TRBJ2-2; 14 bases are a match to TRBD2. CDR1 and CDR2 from the germline V gene are SGDLS and YYNGEE. The CDR3 sequence is 17 residues long. The ends lost 2 bases at V and 1 base at J; junction bases unmatched: 1. CDR3 in DNA: TGTGCCAGCAGCGTCGGGACTAGCGGGAGGAACACCGGGGAGCTGTTTTTT. It codes for CASSVGTSGRNTGELFF.

The CDR3 is CAILLGRMGEQYF. For the CDR3, the DNA is TGTGCCATTTTATTGGGGAGGATGGGTGAGCAGTACTTC. This sequence joins TRBV2 and TRBJ2-1, with a tentative D call TRBD2 (6 bases). The DNA end is a closer match to TRBJ2-7, so the J assignment may be wrong. The CDR3 is 13 residues long. Germline V CDR1 and CDR2: SNHLY, FYNNEI.

This clonotype was found many times. The rearrangement joins TRBV29-1 to TRBJ2-7; D gene unclear. The CDR3 sequence is 12 residues long. CDR1 is SQVTM and CDR2 is ANQGSEA in the germline V gene. V lost 4 bases and J 3 bases, leaving 10 bases between the germline ends. CDR3 coding DNA: TGCAGCGTTGTTACGAGACTCTACGAGCAGTACTTC. Its protein product is CSVVTRLYEQYF.

The rearrangement uses TRBV6-1 and TRBJ2-5, with 7 bases fitting TRBD1. The J call may be in error: the DNA end matches TRBJ2-7 better. Germline V gives CDR1 MNHNS, CDR2 SASEGT. The length of the CDR3 is 15 residues. CDR3 sequence: CASSPPGDSPYEQYF. CDR3 DNA: TGTGCCAGCAGTCCCCCAGGGGACAGCCCCTACGAGCAGTACTTC.

V is TRBV14 and J is TRBJ2-3; TRBD1 might be the D (5 bases). Trimming took off 2 bases at V and 6 bases at J, with 12 bases between the two ends. This CDR3 is built from 14 residues. The germline gives CDR1 SGHDN, CDR2 FVKESK. CDR3 sequence reads: CASSQWIQVDTQYF. The CDR3 DNA reads TGTGCCAGCAGCCAATGGATACAGGTGGATACGCAGTATTTT.

This clonotype has ten or more counts. V and J are TRBV29-1 and TRBJ2-3; 8 positions agree with TRBD1. The CDR3 spans 13 residues. The germline CDR1 and CDR2 sequences are SQVTM and ANQGSEA. With 4 bases clipped from V and 5 bases from J, the junction kept 5 bases outside the gene matches. This CDR3 reads CSVGTGYIDTQYF. CDR3 bases: TGCAGCGTTGGGACAGGGTATATAGATACGCAGTATTTT.

This chain uses TRBV6-2 or TRBV6-3 with TRBJ2-7, with a weak D call TRBD1 (5 bases). Germline CDR1 is MNHEY and CDR2 is SVGEGT. The CDR3 runs 14 residues. Trimming pared 1 base from V and 0 bases from J, leaving 7 bases between. This CDR3 is CASSYLDNSYEQYF. The CDR3 region has the DNA TGTGCCAGCAGTTACTTGGACAACTCCTACGAGCAGTACTTC.

The rearrangement uses TRBV6-5 and TRBJ1-6; 7 bases are shared with TRBD1. This CDR3 region has 15 residues. The V segment lost 3 bases and the J segment 7 bases; nucleotides outside the gene matches: 6. The germline V gene has CDR1 MNHEY and CDR2 SVGAGI. The CDR3 region has the DNA TGTGCCAGCAGTTATTTTGCGGGACAGAATTCACCCCTCCACTTT. Its translation is CASSYFAGQNSPLHF.

This rearrangement joins TRBV28 to TRBJ2-4; TRBD1 aligns across 7 bases. Gene TRBJ2-7 matches the end of the DNA better, so the J call may be wrong. This CDR3 spans 16 amino acids. Per the germline V gene, CDR1 is MDHEN and CDR2 is SYDVKM. The CDR3 coding sequence is TGTGCCAGCGGACCATCAACGGGACAGATTTCCTACGAGCAGTACTTC. It specifies CASGPSTGQISYEQYF.

V and J are TRBV6-2 or TRBV6-3 and TRBJ2-1; possible D gene TRBD2, 6 bases. This CDR3 contains 13 residues. CDR1 is MNHEY and CDR2 is SVGEGT in the germline V gene. Trimming removed 4 bases at V and 7 bases at J, with 11 bases between. This CDR3 is CASSSALANEQFF. The DNA for the CDR3 is TGTGCCAGCAGTTCCGCACTAGCTAATGAGCAGTTCTTC.

This clonotype was picked up many times. The CDR3 DNA is TGTGCCAGCAGCTCCCGGGCCCTGGGCTACGAGCAGTACTTC. This encodes CASSSRALGYEQYF. V is TRBV7-2 and J is TRBJ2-7; no clear D. V was clipped by 4 bases and J by 3 bases, with 13 bases between them. Germline CDR1 reads SGHTA; CDR2 reads FQGNSA. The CDR3 runs 14 residues.

The chain couples TRBV5-1 to TRBJ2-7; 9 bases match TRBD2. Matching the DNA end better, TRBJ2-5 makes the J call doubtful. CDR1 is SGHRS and CDR2 is YFSETQ in the germline V gene. The CDR3 extends over 14 amino acids. The CDR3 sequence: CASSLAGGDETQYF. The DNA for the CDR3 is TGCGCCAGCAGCTTAGCGGGAGGTGATGAGACCCAGTACTTC.

J is TRBJ1-2 and V is TRBV4-2; TRBD1 agrees at 11 bases. Germline lookup yields CDR1 LGHNA and CDR2 YNFKEQ. This CDR3 spans 17 amino acids. Losses at the gene ends were 0 bases for V and 4 bases for J; bases not matched to a gene: 7. CDR3 sequence reads: CASSQDPGQGASYGYTF. The CDR3 region has the DNA TGTGCCAGCAGCCAAGATCCAGGACAGGGGGCTTCCTATGGCTACACCTTC.

This clonotype has more than one count but fewer than ten. V usage is TRBV27 and J usage is TRBJ2-3; possible D gene TRBD2, 6 bases. Germline CDR1 and CDR2: MNHEY and SMNVEV (reference sequence). The CDR3 sequence is 16 residues long. The germline V and J ends were trimmed by 8 bases and 0 bases, with 18 bases remaining between them. CDR3 DNA sequence: TGTGCCAGCCGCCTTCTAGCGACCGTTAGCACAGATACGCAGTATTTT. Translating it yields CASRLLATVSTDTQYF.